These T cell receptor beta chains were read from a single sample in a study of human T cells and chemical hapten exposure. TCRdb re-derived calls from the RACE reads in MiXCR, one entry per CDR3 protein. The table has roughly 89,000 distinct CDR3 sequences, approximately 11% seen once. This specimen consisted of whole blood, obtained in connection with sensitization to the hapten diphenylcyclopropenone (DPC). These receptors were taken from a woman in her twenties or thirties with alopecia areata. Some clones in this sample may be carry-over from other donors' samples. Both conserved end residues are part of each CDR3. Each record gives: D gene, clone size, V gene, J gene, CDR3 DNA, CDR3 protein. A D gene is named only where the DNA matches it firmly. Where a row states a size, it is once, few, many or the class of an expanded clone; other rows omit it.

D gene: NA; clone size: many; V gene: TRBV18; J gene: TRBJ1-1; CDR3 DNA: TGTGCCAGCTCACCACCCGCAGGGTCCACTGAAGCTTTCTTT; CDR3 protein: CASSPPAGSTEAFF
D gene: TRBD2; clone size: many; V gene: TRBV4-2; J gene: TRBJ2-3; CDR3 DNA: TGTGCCAGCAGCCAACACGGGGGGTCAAGCACAGATACGCAGTATTTT; CDR3 protein: CASSQHGGSSTDTQYF
D gene: TRBD1; clone size: few; V gene: TRBV5-4; J gene: TRBJ1-1; CDR3 DNA: TGTGCCAGCAGCTTGTACAGGGGGTGGGTGAACACTGAAGCTTTCTTT; CDR3 protein: CASSLYRGWVNTEAFF
D gene: NA; clone size: few; V gene: TRBV18; J gene: TRBJ2-1; CDR3 DNA: TGTGCCAGCTCACCGGGTACAGGGAAAGGCCACAATGAGCAGTTCTTC; CDR3 protein: CASSPGTGKGHNEQFF
D gene: TRBD1; clone size: many; V gene: TRBV11-3; J gene: TRBJ2-1; CDR3 DNA: TGTGCCAGCAGCCCTACAGGGGGTAGCCATCGGAATGAGCAGTTCTTC; CDR3 protein: CASSPTGGSHRNEQFF
D gene: NA; clone size: few; V gene: TRBV28; J gene: TRBJ2-4; CDR3 DNA: TGTGCCAGCAGTCCTCGACAGGTTGGGGAGGCCAAAAACATTCAGTACTTC; CDR3 protein: CASSPRQVGEAKNIQYF
D gene: TRBD1; clone size: few; V gene: TRBV10-1; J gene: TRBJ2-7; CDR3 DNA: TGCGCCAGCAGTGAGTCGGGGGACAGGTTTCACGAGCAGTACTTC; CDR3 protein: CASSESGDRFHEQYF
D gene: TRBD1; clone size: NA; V gene: TRBV12-3/TRBV12-4; J gene: TRBJ2-5; CDR3 DNA: TGTGCCAGCAGAGACAGGGGATCCCCGGAGACCCAGTACTTC; CDR3 protein: CASRDRGSPETQYF
D gene: NA; clone size: NA; V gene: TRBV4-2; J gene: TRBJ2-7; CDR3 DNA: TGTGCCAGCAGCCATACCCGGACGGACTCCTACGAGCAGTACTTC; CDR3 protein: CASSHTRTDSYEQYF
D gene: TRBD1; clone size: many; V gene: TRBV27; J gene: TRBJ2-6; CDR3 DNA: TGTGCCAGCAGGGGGACAGGGGTAACGGCCAACGTCCTGACTTTC; CDR3 protein: CASRGTGVTANVLTF
D gene: NA; clone size: few; V gene: TRBV11-3; J gene: TRBJ2-5; CDR3 DNA: TGTGCCAGCAGCTCGCCAGGGGCGGATGAGACCCAGTACTTC; CDR3 protein: CASSSPGADETQYF
D gene: NA; clone size: NA; V gene: TRBV6-2/TRBV6-3; J gene: TRBJ2-2; CDR3 DNA: TGTGCCAGCAGTTTGACCCAAACCGGGGAGCTGTTTTTT; CDR3 protein: CASSLTQTGELFF
D gene: NA; clone size: few; V gene: TRBV20-1; J gene: TRBJ2-7; CDR3 DNA: TGCAGTGCTAGAGATGGAGGTTACGAGCAGTACTTC; CDR3 protein: CSARDGGYEQYF
D gene: NA; clone size: NA; V gene: TRBV5-1; J gene: TRBJ1-1; CDR3 DNA: TGCGCCAGCAGCTTGAGGGGTAGCGGCACTGAAGCTTTCTTT; CDR3 protein: CASSLRGSGTEAFF
D gene: NA; clone size: many; V gene: TRBV28; J gene: TRBJ2-7; CDR3 DNA: TGTGCCAGCAGTTCTACCTACGAGCAGTACTTC; CDR3 protein: CASSSTYEQYF
D gene: TRBD1; clone size: many; V gene: TRBV7-6; J gene: TRBJ2-1; CDR3 DNA: TGTGCCAGCAGCCCTGGGACAGGGTCCGCTGAGCAGTTCTTC; CDR3 protein: CASSPGTGSAEQFF
D gene: TRBD1; clone size: many; V gene: TRBV27; J gene: TRBJ1-6; CDR3 DNA: TGTGCCAGCAGTCGTGACAGGGGCGCACCCCTCCACTTT; CDR3 protein: CASSRDRGAPLHF
D gene: NA; clone size: NA; V gene: TRBV5-6; J gene: TRBJ1-2; CDR3 DNA: TGTGCCAGCAGCTTGGAGATGTCAGGGGTCACCTATGGCTACACCTTC; CDR3 protein: CASSLEMSGVTYGYTF